This record concerns one TCR beta chain sequence. Its antigen is unidentified. The protocol was immunoSEQ multiplex PCR, while the TCRdb copy is restricted to in-frame clones and leaves out a portion. The repertoire holds some 34,000 clones, with around 82% as singletons. This entry is derived from a study of vaccination effects on CD4 cells after COVID-19. The V gene's germline CDR1 is MNHNS and CDR2 SASEGT. J was trimmed by 3 bases and V by 2 bases; bases with no gene match: 4. CDR3 length: 14 amino acids. Antigen-specific CD4+ T cells expanded by the ViraFEST assay with viral peptide pools were then sequenced. Following an approximately 10-day culture, CD4+ T cells were purified. Vaccination of participants consisted of two doses of either the BNT162b2 or mRNA-1273 vaccine. The culture medium for two million PBMC per well included 9.5 to 10 IU/ml IL-2 and about 9.1 ug/ml peptides. Cultures received IL-2 medium that replaced half the medium on days 3 and 7.

The receptor comes from a human donor who received a COVID-19 vaccine. Some clones in this sample may be carry-over from other donors' samples. The genes are TRBV6-1 and TRBJ2-7; TRBD1 agrees at 7 bases. Source: CD4+ T cells from PBMCs cultured with HCoV-NL63 spike peptides, taken after COVID-19 vaccination. The CDR3 DNA is TGTGCCAGCAGTGAATCGACAGGGCACTACGAGCAGTACGTC. Translating it yields CASSESTGHYEQYV.